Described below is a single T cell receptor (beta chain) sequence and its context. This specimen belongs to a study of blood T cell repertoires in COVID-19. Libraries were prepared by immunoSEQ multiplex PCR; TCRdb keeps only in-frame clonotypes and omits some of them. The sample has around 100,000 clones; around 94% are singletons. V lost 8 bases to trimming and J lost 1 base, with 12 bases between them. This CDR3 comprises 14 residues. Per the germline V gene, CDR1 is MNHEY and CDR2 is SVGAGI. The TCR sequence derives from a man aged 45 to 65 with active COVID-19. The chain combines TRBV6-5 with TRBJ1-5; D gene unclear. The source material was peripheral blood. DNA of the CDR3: TGTGCCAGCCGGAGGGCCTTCAGCAATCAGCCCCAGCATTTT. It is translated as CASRRAFSNQPQHF.